The T cell receptor beta chain described here comes from a study of T cell repertoires in cytomegalovirus infection. Study overall: Public TCR beta signatures were indicative of both CMV infection and a matching HLA type.

Overall study findings and caveats: Clonotypes of TCR beta that were HLA-C-restricted and CMV-specific dominated the ex vivo response.

TCRdb used MiXCR to reprocess the reads, holding one entry per CDR3 protein. The sample holds 100,000 to 150,000 distinct CDR3 sequences, 20% to 30% seen once. This clonotype was observed a handful of times. No antigen is known for it. Source material: PBMCs, sequenced either directly or after in vitro stimulation (not recorded which). The clonotype comes from a human donor in good health (CMV status not recorded). Some clones in this sample may be carry-over from other donors' samples.

CDR3 coding DNA: TGTGCCAGCACCCCTGGCAGTCCGTACGAGCAGTACTTC. Its protein is CASTPGSPYEQYF. V is TRBV28 and J is TRBJ2-7; the D is unclear. This CDR3 has 13 residues. CDR1 and CDR2 from the germline V gene are MDHEN and SYDVKM. V lost 7 bases and J lost 4, with 14 bases in between.